This passage covers 30 T cell receptor beta chains from one sample sequenced in a study of cytomegalovirus exposure and HLA in healthy donors. PCR employed 60 Vbeta and 13 Jbeta primers. Using immunoSEQ multiplex PCR, the repertoire was profiled, and TCRdb retains in-frame clones only, with some absent. The table includes over 120,000 clones, approximately 84% detected once. The specimen was PBMCs. These receptors all come from a man aged 25-45 years in good health and CMV-seropositive.

The gene calls are TRBV4-1 and TRBJ2-5; no definite D call. The J call is uncertain, as TRBJ2-7 better fits the DNA end. In germline, CDR1 is MGHRA, CDR2 YSYEKL. This CDR3 region has 15 residues. The CDR3 DNA is TGCGCCAGCAGCCAAGTCCCGACTGTGCACTACGAGCAGTACTTC. It specifies CASSQVPTVHYEQYF.

CDR3 bases: TGTGCCTGGAGTGTCAACAGGGGGTACGAGCAGTACTTC. Translation: CAWSVNRGYEQYF. This rearrangement joins TRBV30 to TRBJ2-5, with TRBD1 matching 8 bases. TRBJ2-7 matches the DNA end more closely, so the J call is doubtful. The CDR3 loop spans 13 amino acids. Looked up from germline, CDR1 is GTSNPN and CDR2 is SVGIG (reference sequence).

CDR3 residues: CASSRLAGGLDTQYF. CDR3 nucleotides: TGTGCCAGCAGCCGGCTAGCGGGGGGATTAGATACGCAGTATTTT. V is TRBV11-2 and J is TRBJ2-3; TRBD2 aligns across 11 bases. The CDR3 contains 15 residues. V was pared by 5 bases and J by 5 bases, with 6 bases of the junction left unmatched. In germline, CDR1 is SGHAT, CDR2 FQNNGV. The entire variable domain, with the rest obtained from reference TRBV11-2 and TRBJ2-3, is as follows: EAGVAQSPRYKIIEKRQSVAFWCNPISGHATLYWYQQILGQGPKLLIQFQNNGVVDDSQLPKDRFSAERLKGVDSTLKIQPAKLEDSAVYLCASSRLAGGLDTQYFGPGTRLTVL.

The chain couples TRBV5-1 to TRBJ2-1, with D possibly TRBD2 on 5 matching bases. The CDR3 runs 13 residues. V was trimmed by 4 bases and J by 13 bases, leaving 18 bases between them. Germline V gene lookup returns CDR1 SGHRS and CDR2 YFSETQ. CDR3 residues: CASSQVSGLIQFF. The CDR3 nucleotides are TGCGCCAGCAGCCAAGTCAGCGGACTCATCCAGTTCTTC.

This rearrangement joins TRBV27 to TRBJ2-5; the match to TRBD1 covers 8 bases. Germline values: CDR1 MNHEY, CDR2 SMNVEV (reference sequence). This CDR3 has 14 residues. With V trimmed by 5 bases and J by 3 bases, 5 bases remained unmatched. The CDR3 sequence is CASSPTDREETQYF. The CDR3 region has the DNA TGTGCCAGCAGTCCCACGGACAGGGAAGAGACCCAGTACTTC.

The chain joins TRBV28 to TRBJ1-1; D is perhaps TRBD1 (6 bases). The CDR3 covers 11 residues. Trimming removed 4 bases at V and 10 bases at J, with 10 bases between. CDR1 and CDR2 from the germline V gene are MDHEN and SYDVKM. As DNA, the CDR3 is TGTGCCAGCAGTTGGACAGTGGGAGCTTTCTTT. It is translated as CASSWTVGAFF.

The chain combines TRBV7-3 with TRBJ2-2, with 8 positions matching TRBD2. Germline assignment: CDR1 SGHTA and CDR2 FQGTGA. The CDR3 spans 14 residues. J lost 5 bases, V lost 3 bases, and 2 bases had no gene match. The chain's CDR3 is CASSFSGETGELFF. CDR3 bases: TGTGCCAGCAGCTTTAGCGGGGAAACCGGGGAGCTGTTTTTT.

The rearrangement links TRBV20-1 to TRBJ2-1; D ambiguous. V gave up 1 base and J gave up 4 bases, with 2 bases separating them. The CDR3 spans 11 residues. Germline CDR1 is DFQATT and CDR2 is SNEGSKA (reference sequence). In DNA, the CDR3 is TGCAGTGCTAGAGCTTACAATGAGCAGTTCTTC. Amino acids: CSARAYNEQFF.

The CDR3: CASSIRGGGGQYF. CDR3 in DNA: TGTGCCAGCAGTATACGCGGGGGTGGTGGGCAGTACTTC. The chain carries TRBV25-1 and TRBJ2-7; 7 bases are shared with TRBD2. Trimming took 5 bases from V and 9 from J; bases not matched to a gene: 10. The CDR3 is 13 amino acids. In germline, CDR1 is MGHDK, CDR2 SYGVNS.

The V gene is TRBV15, the J gene TRBJ2-1; D might be TRBD2 (5 bases). Trimming stripped 5 bases from V and 2 bases from J, with 10 bases between. CDR3 length: 14 residues. CDR1 LNHNV and CDR2 YYDKDF come from the germline V gene (reference sequence). The CDR3 loop is CATSGRGTYNEQFF. CDR3 coding DNA: TGTGCCACCAGCGGCCGGGGTACCTACAATGAGCAGTTCTTC.

Here the CDR3 DNA reads TGCGCCAGCAGCCCGGGGACCGGACAGGGCGGCAATCAGCCCCAGCATTTT. The encoded protein is CASSPGTGQGGNQPQHF. This chain joins TRBV5-1 and TRBJ1-5; 8 bases match TRBD1. The V gene's germline CDR1 is SGHRS and CDR2 YFSETQ. The V segment lost 4 bases and the J segment 2 bases; nucleotides outside the gene matches: 11. This CDR3 contains 17 residues.

This clone has just a few counts. The chain uses TRBV2 and TRBJ2-2; D call uncertain. Germline V lookup: CDR1 SNHLY, CDR2 FYNNEI. The V end lost 6 bases, the J end lost 0 bases, and 5 bases lay between the germline ends. The length of the CDR3 is 13 residues. CDR3 nucleotide sequence: TGTGCCAGCAGATATACGAACACCGGGGAGCTGTTTTTT. This gives the protein CASRYTNTGELFF.

V gene TRBV7-3 combines with J gene TRBJ2-1; 14 bases line up with TRBD2. Trimming at V came to 1 base and at J to 1 base, leaving 3 bases not matched to a gene. The germline gives CDR1 SGHTA, CDR2 FQGTGA. CDR3 length: 18 residues. The CDR3: CASSLRLAGGPSYNEQFF. CDR3 sequence (DNA): TGTGCCAGCAGCTTAAGACTAGCGGGGGGGCCTTCCTACAATGAGCAGTTCTTC.

This chain uses TRBV4-1 with TRBJ1-6; D remains ambiguous. CDR1 and CDR2 from the germline V gene are MGHRA and YSYEKL. The CDR3 has 14 residues. The germline V and J ends were trimmed by 1 base and 4 bases, with 5 bases remaining between them. The chain's CDR3 is CASSQGTYNSPLHF. The DNA for the CDR3 is TGCGCCAGCAGCCAAGGGACTTATAATTCACCCCTCCACTTT.

The V call is TRBV6-1, the J call TRBJ2-7, with 7 bases aligning to TRBD1. Per the germline V gene, CDR1 is MNHNS and CDR2 is SASEGT. The CDR3 contains 15 residues. Trimming removed 3 bases from V and 2 bases from J; junction bases left unmatched: 7. CDR3 loop: CASSDMTTGAYEQYF. As DNA, the CDR3 is TGTGCCAGCAGTGATATGACCACAGGGGCCTACGAGCAGTACTTC.

This rearrangement joins TRBV6-4 to TRBJ2-7; 10 bases line up with TRBD2. Germline V CDR1 and CDR2: MRHNA, SNTAGT. This CDR3 region has 14 residues. The junction had 6 bases not matched to a gene; V was cut back by 7 bases and J by 3 bases. In DNA form, the CDR3 reads TGTGCCAGCATTCCTAGCGGGAGACTCTACGAGCAGTACTTC. This encodes CASIPSGRLYEQYF.

CDR3 DNA: TGTGCCAGCAGCCCGGGACTAGCGGGCACCTTCAAAAACATTCAGTACTTC. Translating it yields CASSPGLAGTFKNIQYF. V is TRBV28 and J is TRBJ2-4; 12 bases are shared with TRBD2. The CDR3 extends over 17 amino acids. Germline V lookup: CDR1 MDHEN, CDR2 SYDVKM. V gave up 6 bases and J gave up 3 bases; unmatched junction bases: 9.

Note on this clone: Other DNA sequences in this specimen translate into the identical CDR3. This chain connects TRBV5-4 to TRBJ2-7; D is perhaps TRBD1 (5 bases). The V end was cut by 0 bases, the J end by 11 bases, with 12 bases between. The CDR3 sequence is 12 residues long. CDR1 is SGHNT and CDR2 is YYREEE in the germline V gene (reference sequence). This CDR3 reads CASSLDSLGEYF. DNA of the CDR3: TGTGCCAGCAGCTTGGATTCTTTAGGGGAGTACTTC. Filled out from reference TRBV5-4 and TRBJ2-7, the complete variable domain reads ETGVTQSPTHLIKTRGQQVTLRCSSQSGHNTVSWYQQALGQGPQFIFQYYREEENGRGNFPPRFSGLQFPNYSSELNVNALELDDSALYLCASSLDSLGEYFGPGTRLTVT.

The genes are TRBV18 and TRBJ1-6; D possibly corresponds to TRBD1 (6 bases). V was trimmed by 5 bases and J by 8 bases, leaving 10 bases between them. Per germline, CDR1 KGHSH and CDR2 LQKENI. CDR3 length equals 13 residues. CDR3 residues: CASSNREDSPLHF. The CDR3 DNA reads as TGTGCCAGCTCAAACAGGGAAGATTCACCCCTCCACTTT.

The chain couples TRBV28 to TRBJ2-5; 10 bases agree with TRBD1. The CDR3 length is 16 residues. V gave up 6 bases and J gave up 4 bases; unmatched junction bases: 11. The germline gives CDR1 MDHEN, CDR2 SYDVKM. CDR3 DNA sequence: TGTGCCAGCAGGACCGGGACAGGGGTACGGAGAGAGACCCAGTACTTC. As protein: CASRTGTGVRRETQYF.

The chain carries TRBV19 and TRBJ2-7; TRBD1 agrees at 9 bases. The germline gives CDR1 LNHDA, CDR2 SQIVND (reference sequence). V shed 9 bases, J shed 0 bases, and the junction held 6 bases outside the gene matches. This CDR3 comprises 14 residues. The CDR3 nucleotides read TGTGCCAGCGCACCGGGACAGGGCTCCTACGAGCAGTACTTC. It encodes CASAPGQGSYEQYF.

This chain uses TRBV21-1 with TRBJ2-1; TRBD1, as called in the table, went unchecked against the DNA. TRBV21-1 is reported as a pseudogene. The CDR3 length is 20 residues. The CDR3 coding sequence is TGTGCCAGCAGCAAATACAGGGTCCCCAGCCCCCCTAGCTCCTACAATGAGCAGTTCTTC. This gives the protein CASSKYRVPSPPSSYNEQFF.

The chain is built from TRBV14 and TRBJ1-1; D remains unclear. Trimming cost V 2 bases and J 3 bases, with 10 bases left between them. Germline CDR1 SGHDN, CDR2 FVKESK. There are 14 residues in the CDR3. CDR3 sequence: CASSQKNGDTEAFF. For the CDR3, the DNA is TGTGCCAGCAGCCAAAAGAACGGGGACACTGAAGCTTTCTTT.

This chain links TRBV28 with TRBJ1-2; D ambiguous. V was clipped by 1 base and J by 6 bases, with 12 bases between them. This CDR3 is 14 amino acids long. The germline gives CDR1 MDHEN, CDR2 SYDVKM. CDR3 in DNA: TGTGCCAGCAGTTTATCCCTAGACTTTAATGGCTACACCTTC. Amino acid sequence: CASSLSLDFNGYTF.

In its sample, this clone was seen once. The chain couples TRBV9 to TRBJ2-3; D might be TRBD2 (6 bases). The CDR3 has 15 amino acids. With 10 bases removed from V and 6 bases from J, the gap between germline ends came to 24 bases. The germline CDR1 and CDR2 sequences are SGDLS and YYNGEE. CDR3 DNA: TGTGCCTCGAGTCCCCCAGCGGAGGGTGGTGATACGCAGTATTTT. This codes for CASSPPAEGGDTQYF. The full variable domain, with the rest looked up from reference TRBV9 and TRBJ2-3, is DSGVTQTPKHLITATGQRVTLRCSPRSGDLSVYWYQQSLDQGLQFLIQYYNGEERAKGNILERFSAQQFPDLHSELNLSSLELGDSALYFCASSPPAEGGDTQYFGPGTRLTVL.

The rearrangement uses TRBV2 and TRBJ2-7; 10 bases line up with TRBD2. Germline V gene data show CDR1 as SNHLY and CDR2 as FYNNEI. The CDR3 runs 16 residues. V shed 1 base and J 0 bases; nucleotides not matched to a gene: 3. CDR3 sequence (DNA): TGTGCCAGCAGTGAAGGTGCTAGCGGGAGCTCCTACGAGCAGTACTTC. This encodes CASSEGASGSSYEQYF.

The V call is TRBV6-5, the J call TRBJ1-5, with 8 positions matching TRBD1. The CDR3 runs to 16 residues. The ends lost 4 bases at V and 0 bases at J; junction bases unmatched: 5. The germline V gene has CDR1 MNHEY and CDR2 SVGAGI. The CDR3, as DNA: TGTGCCAGCAGTTTCCAGGGGGCTGATAGCAATCAGCCCCAGCATTTT. This codes for CASSFQGADSNQPQHF.

This clone was counted a single time. As DNA, the CDR3 is TGTGCCAGCAGCCGTATCTATAATTCACCCCTCCACTTT. Amino acid sequence: CASSRIYNSPLHF. This chain uses TRBV6-5 with TRBJ1-6; D call uncertain. This CDR3 is built from 13 residues. V lost 6 bases and J lost 3, with 6 bases in between. CDR1 and CDR2 from the germline V gene are MNHEY and SVGAGI.

In the case of this clone: Mismatch with germline at one junction end may stem from a read error. V usage is TRBV7-9 and J usage is TRBJ1-4; D possibly corresponds to TRBD1 (5 bases). The CDR3 has 17 residues. In germline, CDR1 is SEHNR, CDR2 FQNEAQ (reference sequence). CDR3 residues: CSSSSPTGGSGREKLFF. The CDR3 DNA reads TGTTCCAGCAGCTCACCTACCGGGGGGTCGGGAAGGGAAAAACTGTTTTTT.

This chain's CDR3 is CASSIDIAGVGDTQYF. In DNA, the CDR3 is TGTGCCAGTAGTATAGACATAGCGGGGGTGGGAGATACGCAGTATTTT. The gene calls are TRBV19 and TRBJ2-3; 9 bases agree with TRBD2. This CDR3 has 16 residues. Germline V gene lookup returns CDR1 LNHDA and CDR2 SQIVND (reference sequence). Losses at the gene ends were 0 bases for V and 5 bases for J; bases not matched to a gene: 6.